These 2 T cell receptor beta chains were sequenced from one sample in a study of monozygotic twins with inflammatory bowel disease. TCRdb re-called the 5' RACE reads and gives one entry per CDR3 protein, without DNA. The ten most abundant clones cover 2.4% of a sample with some 150,000 distinct CDR3 sequences. Sequencing was performed on blood. The receptors shown here come from a human donor with ulcerative colitis or Crohn's disease, or a healthy co-twin of an affected twin (not recorded which).

CDR3 sequence reads: CASSYETGASSYNEQFF. V gene TRBV5-1 combines with J gene TRBJ2-1; TCRdb designates TRBD1, a call that cannot be tested without DNA. Germline CDR1 reads SGHRS; CDR2 reads YFSETQ. The CDR3 is 17 amino acids.

V usage is TRBV27 and J usage is TRBJ2-7; the TRBD2 assignment by TCRdb is unverifiable without DNA. This CDR3 has 15 residues. CDR1 and CDR2 from the germline V gene are MNHEY and SMNVEV (reference sequence). The CDR3 region is CASSSPPAGAYEQYF.